Listed here are 30 T cell receptor beta chains from one sample, sequenced in a study of blood T cell repertoires in COVID-19. TCRdb keeps only in-frame clones here, not all; method: immunoSEQ multiplex PCR. The table lists about 74,000 clones, 84% of them singletons. The sample was peripheral blood. The receptors shown here come from a man in his 70s with acute or convalescent COVID-19.

V gene TRBV30 combines with J gene TRBJ1-1; D gene ambiguous. CDR1 is GTSNPN and CDR2 is SVGIG in the germline V gene (reference sequence). The CDR3 is made up of 14 amino acids. V gave up 3 bases and J gave up 0 bases, with 11 bases separating them. CDR3 nucleotides: TGTGCCTGGAGCCCGGACGGGGTGAACACTGAAGCTTTCTTT. It translates to CAWSPDGVNTEAFF.

V and J are TRBV7-2 and TRBJ2-5; 7 bases match TRBD1. V was pared by 5 bases and J by 5 bases, with 11 bases of the junction left unmatched. Germline V CDR1 and CDR2: SGHTA, FQGNSA. The CDR3 extends over 15 amino acids. This CDR3 reads CASSSTGVVMETQYF. CDR3 DNA: TGTGCCAGCAGCAGTACAGGGGTAGTGATGGAGACCCAGTACTTC. Full variable domain (missing parts from reference TRBV7-2 and TRBJ2-5): GAGVSQSPSNKVTEKGKDVELRCDPISGHTALYWYRQSLGQGLEFLIYFQGNSAPDKSGLPSDRFSAERTGGSVSTLTIQRTQQEDSAVYLCASSSTGVVMETQYFGPGTRLLVL.

V and J are TRBV6-1 and TRBJ1-6, with TRBD1 as a possible D gene (5 bases). Germline V gene lookup returns CDR1 MNHNS and CDR2 SASEGT. The CDR3 runs 18 residues. Trimming left V 3 bases short and J 5 bases short, with 20 bases between. In nucleotides, the CDR3 is TGTGCCAGCAGTGATAAGGACAAGGGGCCGGTTAATAATTCACCCCTCCACTTT. It is translated as CASSDKDKGPVNNSPLHF.

V usage is TRBV4-3 and J usage is TRBJ2-7; D unresolved. Germline assignment: CDR1 LGHNA and CDR2 YSLEER. V lost 0 bases to trimming and J lost 3 bases, with 6 bases between them. The CDR3 totals 13 residues. The CDR3 region has the DNA TGCGCCAGCAGCCAAGATATGTTCTACGAGCAGTACTTC. The encoded protein is CASSQDMFYEQYF.

The chain combines TRBV28 with TRBJ2-5; tentatively, D is TRBD2 (6 bases). The CDR3 totals 13 residues. The ends were cut back, 4 bases at V and 11 bases at J, with 17 bases in the middle. Germline V CDR1 and CDR2: MDHEN, SYDVKM. In DNA form, the CDR3 reads TGTGCCAGCAGTTCGTTAGGGACTCCCAGGCAGTACTTC. This encodes CASSSLGTPRQYF.

The J gene is TRBJ1-1, the V gene TRBV3-1 (or the pseudogene TRBV3-2); D perhaps matches TRBD1 (5 bases). Deletions cut 4 bases from V and 2 bases from J, with 11 bases between. The CDR3 extends over 14 amino acids. Germline lookup yields CDR1 LGHDT and CDR2 YNNKEL (reference sequence). Written as DNA, the CDR3 is TGTGCCAGCAGCCGCTCGGACACAAACACTGAAGCTTTCTTT. Translating it yields CASSRSDTNTEAFF.

The chain combines TRBV5-8 with TRBJ1-5; a possible D gene is TRBD1 (5 bases). Germline loops: CDR1 SGHTS, CDR2 YDEGEE. This CDR3 is 16 amino acids long. V was pared by 4 bases and J by 0 bases, with 14 bases between. CDR3 in amino acids: CASSATRGISNQPQHF. The CDR3 DNA reads TGTGCCAGCAGCGCGACACGGGGGATTAGCAATCAGCCCCAGCATTTT.

This clone showed up just a few times. This sequence joins TRBV11-2 and TRBJ2-7; no definite D call. Trimming pared 6 bases from V and 7 bases from J, leaving 16 bases between. The germline V gene encodes CDR1 SGHAT and CDR2 FQNNGV. The CDR3 has 13 residues. The CDR3 is CASSSGPLVEQYF. Written as DNA, the CDR3 is TGTGCCAGCAGTTCGGGTCCCCTTGTGGAGCAGTACTTC.

The gene calls are TRBV6-5 and TRBJ2-5, with 9 bases identical to TRBD1. The CDR3 length is 14 residues. Trimming at V came to 5 bases and at J to 5 bases, leaving 6 bases not matched to a gene. The germline V gene has CDR1 MNHEY and CDR2 SVGAGI. The CDR3 DNA reads as TGTGCCAGCAGTACAGGGGGCTTGGGGGAGACCCAGTACTTC. Translation: CASSTGGLGETQYF.

The chain couples TRBV3-1 (or the pseudogene TRBV3-2) to TRBJ1-2; no reliable D call. The CDR3 runs to 14 residues. V dropped 1 base and J dropped 2 bases, with 8 bases sitting between them. The V gene's germline CDR1 is LGHDT and CDR2 YNNKEL (reference sequence). CDR3 amino acids: CASSQGQANYGYTF. CDR3 bases: TGTGCCAGCAGCCAAGGGCAGGCCAACTATGGCTACACCTTC.

V is TRBV6-5 and J is TRBJ2-7; possible D gene TRBD1, 7 bases. Per germline, CDR1 MNHEY and CDR2 SVGAGI. With 5 bases removed from V and 4 bases from J, the gap between germline ends came to 18 bases. This CDR3 is 15 amino acids long. CDR3 region: CASSRQGGREYEQYF. CDR3 bases: TGTGCCAGCAGTCGACAGGGCGGGCGGGAATACGAGCAGTACTTC.

The chain uses TRBV6-5 and TRBJ1-3; D perhaps matches TRBD1 (5 bases). Germline lookup yields CDR1 MNHEY and CDR2 SVGAGI. V was clipped by 7 bases and J by 3 bases, with 13 bases between them. The CDR3 runs 14 residues. CDR3 sequence reads: CASKTSGGGNTIYF. CDR3 bases: TGTGCCAGCAAAACCTCGGGGGGTGGAAACACCATATATTTT.

This rearrangement joins TRBV7-8 to TRBJ1-2; TRBD1 agrees at 11 bases. Germline trimming cut 5 bases from V and 2 bases from J; bases unmatched to any gene: 4. Germline-derived CDR1 and CDR2 are SGHVS and FQNEAQ. The CDR3 has 15 amino acids. The CDR3 here is CASSRRTGGNYGYTF. The CDR3 DNA is TGTGCCAGCAGCCGAAGGACAGGGGGCAACTATGGCTACACCTTC.

The V and J genes are TRBV27 and TRBJ2-2, with 10 positions matching TRBD2. V gave up 6 bases and J gave up 5 bases; unmatched junction bases: 15. Germline V gives CDR1 MNHEY, CDR2 SMNVEV (reference sequence). This CDR3 has 18 residues. CDR3 protein: CASSRERASGSKTGELFF. DNA for the CDR3: TGTGCCAGCAGCCGGGAGCGGGCTAGCGGGAGTAAGACCGGGGAGCTGTTTTTT.

This chain joins TRBV5-1 and TRBJ2-2, with D hard to call. Per the germline V gene, CDR1 is SGHRS and CDR2 is YFSETQ. Trimming removed 1 base from V and 8 bases from J, with 3 bases in between. This CDR3 has 11 amino acids. This CDR3 reads CASSLSGELFF. The CDR3 coding sequence is TGCGCCAGCAGCTTGTCGGGGGAGCTGTTTTTT.

V is TRBV5-5 and J is TRBJ1-6; 8 bases match TRBD1. The CDR3 is 13 residues long. Germline CDR1 is SGHKS and CDR2 is YYEKEE (reference sequence). This chain's CDR3 is CASQGQVNSPLHF. CDR3 in DNA: TGTGCTTCACAGGGACAGGTTAATTCACCCCTCCACTTT. Variable domain in full (rest from reference TRBV5-5 and TRBJ1-6): DAGVTQSPTHLIKTRGQQVTLRCSPISGHKSVSWYQQVLGQGPQFIFQYYEKEERGRGNFPDRFSARQFPNYSSELNVNALLLGDSALYLCASQGQVNSPLHFGNGTRLTVT.

The J gene is TRBJ2-1, the V gene TRBV27, with 14 positions matching TRBD2. CDR1 is MNHEY and CDR2 is SMNVEV in the germline V gene (reference sequence). Unmatched junction bases numbered 10, after V lost 5 bases and J lost 10 bases. This CDR3 is built from 16 residues. CDR3 sequence reads: CASSARLAGGTGEQFF. Here the CDR3 DNA reads TGTGCCAGCAGTGCTCGACTAGCGGGGGGGACCGGGGAGCAGTTCTTC.

This chain links TRBV18 with TRBJ1-5; no definite D call. CDR1 and CDR2 from the germline V gene are KGHSH and LQKENI. With 3 bases removed from V and 0 bases from J, the gap between germline ends came to 9 bases. There are 15 residues in the CDR3. The CDR3 DNA follows: TGTGCCAGCTCACCGATGCAGGATAGCAATCAGCCCCAGCATTTT. This encodes CASSPMQDSNQPQHF.

V is TRBV6-5 and J is TRBJ2-1, with TRBD2 identical over 11 bases. The CDR3 is made up of 14 amino acids. The trim removed 7 bases at V and 7 bases at J, leaving 6 bases unmatched. Germline V gives CDR1 MNHEY, CDR2 SVGAGI. The CDR3 here is CASTIAGGRNEQFF. CDR3 DNA sequence: TGTGCCAGCACTATAGCGGGGGGGAGGAATGAGCAGTTCTTC.

This chain links TRBV28 with TRBJ1-2; the match to TRBD1 covers 7 bases. From germline, CDR1 is MDHEN and CDR2 SYDVKM. V lost 2 bases, J lost 4 bases, and 4 bases stayed unmatched. The CDR3 is 14 amino acids. The CDR3 DNA sequence: TGTGCCAGCAGTTTAACAGACAGGGCCTATGGCTACACCTTC. It translates to CASSLTDRAYGYTF.

The V and J genes are TRBV12-3 or TRBV12-4 and TRBJ1-1; D is perhaps TRBD1 (5 bases). This CDR3 spans 13 amino acids. V gave up 3 bases and J gave up 5 bases, with 10 bases separating them. CDR3 DNA sequence: TGTGCCAGCAGTTTCGGGCAGGGAACTGAAGCTTTCTTT. Translating it yields CASSFGQGTEAFF.

This chain links TRBV28 with TRBJ2-3; weak D call: TRBD2 (5 bases). Germline V gene data show CDR1 as MDHEN and CDR2 as SYDVKM. This CDR3 is 15 amino acids long. V shed 2 bases and J shed 1 base, with 10 bases lying between them. The CDR3 DNA reads as TGTGCCAGCAGTTTAGGGAGCGGACGCACAGATACGCAGTATTTT. This encodes CASSLGSGRTDTQYF.

The genes are TRBV27 and TRBJ2-5, with D perhaps matching TRBD2 (7 bases). Germline V gives CDR1 MNHEY, CDR2 SMNVEV (reference sequence). The V end lost 2 bases, the J end lost 4 bases, and 17 bases lay between the germline ends. The CDR3 is 16 amino acids. CDR3 sequence reads: CASSLMGGRGGETQYF. Written as DNA, the CDR3 is TGTGCCAGCAGTTTAATGGGGGGGCGCGGCGGAGAGACCCAGTACTTC.

The V gene is TRBV9, the J gene TRBJ1-1, with 10 positions matching TRBD1. The CDR3 length is 12 residues. Germline loops: CDR1 SGDLS, CDR2 YYNGEE. V lost 5 bases, J lost 8 bases, and 3 bases stayed unmatched. The DNA of the CDR3 is TGTGCCAGCAGTAAGGGACAGGGGGAAGCTTTCTTT. Encoded protein: CASSKGQGEAFF. The whole variable domain, remainder taken from reference TRBV9 and TRBJ1-1, is DSGVTQTPKHLITATGQRVTLRCSPRSGDLSVYWYQQSLDQGLQFLIQYYNGEERAKGNILERFSAQQFPDLHSELNLSSLELGDSALYFCASSKGQGEAFFGQGTRLTVV.

The count of this clone is one. The rearrangement joins TRBV5-5 to TRBJ1-1; D remains unclear. The germline CDR1 and CDR2 sequences are SGHKS and YYEKEE (reference sequence). This CDR3 has 13 residues. The V end lost 3 bases, the J end lost 1 base, and 7 bases lay between the germline ends. In nucleotides, the CDR3 is TGTGCCAGCAGCTGGGCCCAGAACACTGAAGCTTTCTTT. Encoded protein: CASSWAQNTEAFF.

The V gene is TRBV4-1, the J gene TRBJ2-7, with D tentatively TRBD1 (5 bases). V was shortened by 0 bases and J by 0 bases, with 18 bases between the two germline ends. Germline lookup yields CDR1 MGHRA and CDR2 YSYEKL. The CDR3 runs to 18 residues. Here the CDR3 DNA reads TGCGCCAGCAGCCAAGATAGGGCCGGACAAACGGACTCCTACGAGCAGTACTTC. The encoded protein is CASSQDRAGQTDSYEQYF.

This clone was picked up a small number of times. V gene TRBV9 combines with J gene TRBJ2-1, with D perhaps TRBD1 (6 bases). Trimming took 1 base from V and 0 from J, leaving 17 bases between them. Per the germline V gene, CDR1 is SGDLS and CDR2 is YYNGEE. The CDR3 contains 18 residues. The CDR3 sequence: CASSVYSDSLSSYNEQFF. CDR3 DNA: TGTGCCAGCAGCGTATACTCGGACAGCCTAAGCTCCTACAATGAGCAGTTCTTC.

The J gene is TRBJ2-7, the V gene TRBV19, with TRBD2 matching over 9 bases. The CDR3 runs to 16 residues. The V gene's germline CDR1 is LNHDA and CDR2 SQIVND (reference sequence). V trimming: 6 bases; J trimming: 2 bases; junction bases outside the gene matches: 11. CDR3 region: CASRADSGRGPYEQYF. Here the CDR3 DNA reads TGTGCCAGTAGGGCAGATAGCGGGAGAGGCCCCTACGAGCAGTACTTC.

This clone was found a few times. This chain joins TRBV4-1 and TRBJ1-1, with D unresolved. Trimming shortened V by 0 bases and J by 6 bases, and 14 bases separated the two germline ends. Germline-derived CDR1 and CDR2 are MGHRA and YSYEKL. The CDR3 consists of 15 residues. CDR3 sequence: CASSQDRSGVAEAFF. The CDR3 bases are TGCGCCAGCAGCCAAGATCGCTCCGGGGTCGCTGAAGCTTTCTTT.

In nucleotides, the CDR3 is TGCAGTGCTAGTTCCTCAGGGGAAAGTTCACCCCTCCACTTT. Protein: CSASSSGESSPLHF. This rearrangement joins TRBV20-1 to TRBJ1-6; weak D call: TRBD1 (6 bases). The CDR3 runs 14 residues. Germline V CDR1 and CDR2: DFQATT, SNEGSKA (reference sequence). The ends were cut back, 3 bases at V and 9 bases at J, with 15 bases in the middle.